This T cell receptor (beta chain) was captured by sequencing in a study of T cell responses to AZD1222 COVID-19 vaccine. The wider study: Recipients boosted at about 4 weeks or about 12 weeks are pooled.

J lost 9 bases, V lost 4 bases, and 11 bases had no gene match. Per germline, CDR1 SGHVS and CDR2 FQNEAQ. The CDR3 has 14 amino acids. Study-wide findings and caveats: Vaccine-associated CD4 TCRs ranged over spike, dominating at 160-218 and 743-854.

Turning to this clone: Its target is not known.

Produced via immunoSEQ multiplex PCR; TCRdb's table is partial and in-frame only. The repertoire holds 25,000 to 35,000 clones, with approximately 78% as singletons. The chain uses TRBV7-8 and TRBJ1-1; TRBD1 matches 7 bases. The TCR was taken from an adult in good health. Source: peripheral blood, taken on day 0 of AZD1222 vaccination. This chain's CDR3 is CASSWYSGGGQAFF. For the CDR3, the DNA is TGTGCCAGCAGCTGGTATTCAGGGGGAGGACAAGCTTTCTTT.